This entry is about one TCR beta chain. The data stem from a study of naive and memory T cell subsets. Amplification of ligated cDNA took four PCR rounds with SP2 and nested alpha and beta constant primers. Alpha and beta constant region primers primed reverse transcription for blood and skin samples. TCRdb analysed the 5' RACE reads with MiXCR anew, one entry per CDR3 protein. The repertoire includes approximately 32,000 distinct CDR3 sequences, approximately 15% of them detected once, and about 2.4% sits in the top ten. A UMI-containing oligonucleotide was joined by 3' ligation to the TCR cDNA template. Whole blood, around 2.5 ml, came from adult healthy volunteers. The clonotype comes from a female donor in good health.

The CDR3 DNA is TGTGCCATCAGTAGACTAGCGGGCGGCACAGATACGCAGTATTTT. Protein: CAISRLAGGTDTQYF. The V call is TRBV10-3, the J call TRBJ2-3, with 10 bases identical to TRBD2. The CDR3 consists of 15 residues. V lost 5 bases, J lost 1 base, and 3 bases stayed unmatched. Germline CDR1 is ENHRY and CDR2 is SYGVKD.